This T cell receptor beta chain was sequenced for a study of molecular identifiers for immune sequencing clone quantification. Overall study findings and caveats: Whereas naive cells kept under 1% of molecules in clones above 20 RNA copies, such clones held over 98% in effectors.

MiXCR, applied by TCRdb to the PCR reads, yields one record per CDR3 protein. The table shows approximately 40,000 distinct CDR3 sequences, with less than 20% occurring only once. This clonotype was observed many times. Its antigen remains unidentified. This CDR3 has 14 residues. Germline lookup yields CDR1 SGHTA and CDR2 FQGNSA. V was clipped by 1 base and J by 8 bases, with 12 bases between them. The J gene is TRBJ2-1, the V gene TRBV7-2; D is uncertain. The source of this sequence is a human donor in good health. Some libraries in this study had Jurkat cell RNA spiked in. The sequenced sample was naive CD8+ T cells from blood, with Jurkat cell RNA spiked in. Sample subset: FACS-sorted CD8+CD4-CCR7+CD45RA+ naive T cells. The CDR3 DNA sequence: TGTGCCAGCAGCTTAGGGGTGATGATCGATGAGCAGTTCTTC. This codes for CASSLGVMIDEQFF.